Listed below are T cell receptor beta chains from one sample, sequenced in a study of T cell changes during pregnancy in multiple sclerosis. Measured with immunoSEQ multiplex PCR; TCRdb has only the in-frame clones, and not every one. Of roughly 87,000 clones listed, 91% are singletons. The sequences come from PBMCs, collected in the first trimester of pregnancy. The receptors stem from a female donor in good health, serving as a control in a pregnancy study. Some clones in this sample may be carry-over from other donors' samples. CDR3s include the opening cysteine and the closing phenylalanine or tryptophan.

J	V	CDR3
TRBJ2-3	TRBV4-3	CASSPTGDTQYF
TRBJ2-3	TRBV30	CAGEAGLTDTQYF
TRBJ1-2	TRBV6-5	CASFPDRRYGYTF
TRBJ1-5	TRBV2	CASSEARGRKQPQHF
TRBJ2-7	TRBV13	CASSSNPGNYEQYF
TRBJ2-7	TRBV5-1	CASSWGQGAEEQYF
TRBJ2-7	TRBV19	CASSSRDRDSYEQYF
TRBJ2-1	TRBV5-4	CASSLALAGYYEQFF
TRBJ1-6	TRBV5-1	CASAAGQSSYNSPLHF
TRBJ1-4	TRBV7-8	CASSSMGQFNEKLFF
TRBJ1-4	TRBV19	CASSITRETSGEKLFF
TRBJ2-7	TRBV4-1	CASSQELAGSYEQYF
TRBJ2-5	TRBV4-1	CASSLEGAGETQYF
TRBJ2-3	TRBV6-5	CASRERVGLSDTQYF
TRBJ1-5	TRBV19	CASSVTGGGDSNQPQHF
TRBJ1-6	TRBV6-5	CASSYEGQGISPLHF
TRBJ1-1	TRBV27	CASSPGQGSTEAFF
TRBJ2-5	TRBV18	CASSPDRIQETQYF
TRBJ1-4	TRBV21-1	CASSSLPRQYNEKLFF
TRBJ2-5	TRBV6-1	CASRTSGAKTQYF
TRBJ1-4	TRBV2	CASINRGSTNEKLFF
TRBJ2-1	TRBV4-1	CASSQETGPGNEQFF
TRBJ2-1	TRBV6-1	CASSSLDLNEQFF
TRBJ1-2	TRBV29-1	CSAEEVGGGGYTF
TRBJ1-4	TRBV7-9	CASSPGEKLFF
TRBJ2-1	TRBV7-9	CASSLAHYGSEQFF
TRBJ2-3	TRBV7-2	CASSSSGDTQYF